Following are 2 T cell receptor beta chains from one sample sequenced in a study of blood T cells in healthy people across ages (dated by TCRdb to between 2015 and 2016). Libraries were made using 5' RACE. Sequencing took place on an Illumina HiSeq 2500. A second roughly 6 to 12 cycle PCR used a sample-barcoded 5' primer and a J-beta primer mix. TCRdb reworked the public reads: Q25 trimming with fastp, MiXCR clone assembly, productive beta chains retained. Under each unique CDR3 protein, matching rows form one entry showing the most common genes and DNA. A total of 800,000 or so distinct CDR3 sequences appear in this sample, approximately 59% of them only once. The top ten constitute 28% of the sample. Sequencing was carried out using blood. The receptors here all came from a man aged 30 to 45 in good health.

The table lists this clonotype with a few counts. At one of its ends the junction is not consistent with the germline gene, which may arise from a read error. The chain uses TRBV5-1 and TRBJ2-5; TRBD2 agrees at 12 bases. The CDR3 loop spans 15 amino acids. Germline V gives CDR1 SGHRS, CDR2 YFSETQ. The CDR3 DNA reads TGTGCCAGCAGTTTCGGCACTAGCGGGGGGGAGACCCAGTACTTC. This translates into CASSFGTSGGETQYF. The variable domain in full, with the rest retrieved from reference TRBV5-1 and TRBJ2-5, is KAGVTQTPRYLIKTRGQQVTLSCSPISGHRSVSWYQQTPGQGLQFLFEYFSETQRNKGNFPGRFSGRQFSNSRSEMNVSTLELGDSALYLCASSFGTSGGETQYFGPGTRLLVL.

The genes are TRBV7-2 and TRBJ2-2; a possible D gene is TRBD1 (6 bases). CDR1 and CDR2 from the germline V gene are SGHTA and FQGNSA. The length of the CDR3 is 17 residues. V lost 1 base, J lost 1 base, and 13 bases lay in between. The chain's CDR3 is CASSLEGHRRNTGELFF. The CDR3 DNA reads TGTGCCAGCAGCTTAGAGGGACACCGGAGGAACACCGGGGAGCTGTTTTTT.